These T cell receptor beta chains were read from a single sample in a study of T cell responses to AZD1222 COVID-19 vaccine. This table comes from immunoSEQ multiplex PCR, and its TCRdb copy is limited to in-frame clones, with some not included. This sample has 100,000 or so clones; 88% occur once, and the top ten carry about 2.7%. The sequencing here drew on peripheral blood, taken on day 0 of AZD1222 vaccination. All receptors derive from an adult in good health. Both conserved end residues are part of each CDR3. A D gene is named only where the DNA matches it firmly. Some rows mark clone size as missing; the rest say once, few, many or name a class of expanded clone.

CDR3	DNA	V	size	D	J
CASSQWWGAKGYTF	TGTGCCAGCAGCCAATGGTGGGGGGCAAAGGGCTACACCTTC	TRBV5-6	.	.	TRBJ1-2
CASSLDQGAGQPQHF	TGTGCCAGCAGCTTGGATCAGGGGGCTGGGCAGCCCCAGCATTTT	TRBV5-4	.	TRBD1	TRBJ1-5
CASTDGVQPQHF	TGTGCCAGCACCGATGGGGTCCAGCCCCAGCATTTT	TRBV19	.	.	TRBJ1-5
CASSPTGLGTIYF	TGTGCCAGCAGCCCGACAGGCTTGGGCACCATATATTTT	TRBV6-2/TRBV6-3	.	.	TRBJ1-3
CASSGTVNTEAFF	TGCGCCAGCAGTGGGACAGTGAACACTGAAGCTTTCTTT	TRBV5-1	.	TRBD1	TRBJ1-1
CATSSRTTPNEQFF	TGTGCCACCAGCTCGCGGACTACCCCCAATGAGCAGTTCTTC	TRBV15	.	.	TRBJ2-1
CASSSQGSSYGYTF	TGTGCCAGCAGTTCTCAGGGATCCTCTTATGGCTACACCTTC	TRBV27	.	.	TRBJ1-2
CASSQVRAPSGYTF	TGCGCCAGCAGCCAAGTACGGGCGCCCAGCGGCTACACCTTC	TRBV4-3	few	.	TRBJ1-2
CASGVGPRGSEAFF	TGTGCCAGCGGGGTGGGACCGCGGGGGTCTGAAGCTTTCTTT	TRBV5-6	once	.	TRBJ1-1
CASSLEPSTEAFF	TGCGCCAGCAGCTTGGAGCCGAGCACTGAAGCTTTCTTT	TRBV5-1	once	.	TRBJ1-1